This T cell receptor (beta chain) is from a study of control samples from healthy donors and cancer patients. Germline V lookup: CDR1 MNHEY, CDR2 SMNVEV (reference sequence). This CDR3 is built from 18 residues. V was trimmed by 5 bases and J by 4 bases, leaving 26 bases between them. Method: immunoSEQ multiplex PCR; TCRdb's copy keeps in-frame clones and lacks some. The sample lists 210,000 or so clones, roughly nine tenths seen once, with less than 2% in the top ten. The sequencing input was blood. The receptor was derived from a man in his thirties or forties in good health. V gene TRBV27 combines with J gene TRBJ1-2; maybe TRBD1 (6 bases). The CDR3 bases are TGTGCCAGCAGTGCCATAAGTGCGAGTGGGGGGCGAAGCTATGGCTACACCTTC. This codes for CASSAISASGGRSYGYTF.